The T cell receptor (beta chain) described here comes from a study of cytomegalovirus exposure and HLA in healthy donors. It was with 60 Vbeta and 13 Jbeta primers that the PCR ran. Sequencing used immunoSEQ multiplex PCR; TCRdb keeps in-frame clones, though not all of them. The data contain over 95,000 clones, about 80% of them seen just once; the ten biggest clones take up less than 15%. Trimming shortened V by 1 base and J by 2 bases, and 6 bases separated the two germline ends. CDR1 and CDR2 from the germline V gene are SGHTA and FQGNSA. The length of the CDR3 is 15 residues. Material: PBMCs. The receptor was derived from a woman aged 40 to 50 in good health and CMV-seropositive. The chain employs TRBV7-2 and TRBJ2-6; TRBD1 is a possible D gene (5 bases). Here the CDR3 reads CASSLVGPGANVLTF. CDR3 sequence (DNA): TGTGCCAGCAGCTTAGTGGGGCCTGGGGCCAACGTCCTGACTTTC.